These 31 T cell receptor beta chains came from one sample sequenced in a study of cytomegalovirus exposure and HLA in healthy donors. In the PCR, 60 Vbeta and 13 Jbeta primers were used. Produced via immunoSEQ multiplex PCR; TCRdb's table is partial and in-frame only. This repertoire includes some 84,000 clones. Source material: PBMCs. The source of these receptors is a man aged 45-65 years in good health and CMV-seronegative.

The chain combines TRBV18 with TRBJ2-7, with 7 bases lining up with TRBD2. CDR1 and CDR2 from the germline V gene are KGHSH and LQKENI. The CDR3 is 13 residues long. With 3 bases clipped from V and 5 bases from J, the junction kept 4 bases outside the gene matches. The CDR3 region is CASSPRGVDEQYF. In DNA, the CDR3 is TGTGCCAGCTCACCCCGGGGGGTCGACGAGCAGTACTTC.

The chain joins TRBV6-6 to TRBJ2-7, with 8 positions matching TRBD1. Trimming removed 4 bases from V and 11 bases from J; junction bases left unmatched: 13. This CDR3 has 14 residues. Germline V gene sequence: CDR1 MNHNY, CDR2 SVGAGI (reference sequence). The CDR3 sequence is CASSSQGAERMKYF. CDR3 DNA sequence: TGTGCCAGCAGTTCTCAGGGGGCTGAGCGGATGAAGTACTTC.

The chain has TRBV10-3 and TRBJ2-7, with D tentatively TRBD1 (7 bases). Germline V gives CDR1 ENHRY, CDR2 SYGVKD. Between the trimmed V and J ends, which lost 8 bases and 4 bases, there was a span of 15 bases. This CDR3 is built from 13 residues. CDR3 nucleotides: TGTGCCATCGCGGGACAGCCAGGATACGAGCAGTACTTC. It yields the protein CAIAGQPGYEQYF.

The V gene is TRBV28, the J gene TRBJ2-2, with D maybe TRBD1 (6 bases). CDR1 is MDHEN and CDR2 is SYDVKM in the germline V gene. The CDR3 runs to 16 residues. V was cut by 2 bases and J by 4 bases, with 14 bases left in between. Here the CDR3 reads CASSLSGRGSTGELFF. CDR3 coding DNA: TGTGCCAGCAGTTTAAGTGGCAGGGGTTCCACCGGGGAGCTGTTTTTT.

The chain combines TRBV28 with TRBJ1-5, with D possibly TRBD1 on 5 matching bases. This CDR3 is 13 amino acids long. Trimming took 2 bases from V and 7 from J, leaving 9 bases between them. The germline V gene has CDR1 MDHEN and CDR2 SYDVKM. CDR3 sequence: CASSLQGVQPQHF. CDR3 in DNA: TGTGCCAGCAGTTTACAGGGTGTACAGCCCCAGCATTTT.

The rearrangement joins TRBV28 to TRBJ1-1; D possibly corresponds to TRBD1 (6 bases). The CDR3 contains 12 residues. Per the germline V gene, CDR1 is MDHEN and CDR2 is SYDVKM. V was cut by 5 bases and J by 8 bases, with 12 bases left in between. The CDR3 here is CASSPDRTEAFF. CDR3 nucleotides: TGTGCCAGCAGTCCCGACAGGACGGAAGCTTTCTTT.

This chain joins TRBV7-9 and TRBJ2-7; D is possibly TRBD1 (5 bases). The CDR3 spans 14 residues. Germline loops: CDR1 SEHNR, CDR2 FQNEAQ (reference sequence). V dropped 5 bases and J dropped 2 bases, with 13 bases sitting between them. The CDR3 reads CASSTTTGTYEQYF. The DNA of the CDR3 is TGTGCCAGCAGCACAACAACAGGTACCTACGAGCAGTACTTC. Together with reference TRBV7-9 and TRBJ2-7, the CDR3 gives the full variable domain: DTGVSQNPRHKITKRGQNVTFRCDPISEHNRLYWYRQTLGQGPEFLTYFQNEAQLEKSRLLSDRFSAERPKGSFSTLEIQRTEQGDSAMYLCASSTTTGTYEQYFGPGTRLTVT.

The rearrangement uses TRBV9 and TRBJ2-1; 13 bases fit TRBD2. The germline CDR1 and CDR2 sequences are SGDLS and YYNGEE. CDR3 length equals 19 residues. V shed 4 bases, J shed 2 bases, and the junction held 12 bases outside the gene matches. The CDR3 region is CASSTTGTSGALAYNEQFF. In nucleotides, the CDR3 is TGTGCCAGCAGCACCACCGGGACTAGCGGGGCCTTGGCCTACAATGAGCAGTTCTTC.

The rearrangement links TRBV4-1 to TRBJ2-7; TRBD2 aligns across 8 bases. The CDR3 length is 15 residues. J gave up 5 bases and V 1 base, and 7 bases lay outside the gene matches. Germline CDR1 reads MGHRA; CDR2 reads YSYEKL. The DNA of the CDR3 is TGCGCCAGCAGCCAAGGACGGGGGGGGTTTGACGAGCAGTACTTC. It translates to CASSQGRGGFDEQYF.

V is TRBV19 and J is TRBJ1-6, with D unclear. V dropped 1 base and J dropped 1 base, with 5 bases sitting between them. The germline V gene has CDR1 LNHDA and CDR2 SQIVND (reference sequence). CDR3 size: 15 residues. In nucleotides, the CDR3 is TGTGCCAGTAGTATAGGAGGGTCCTATAATTCACCCCTCCACTTT. Translated, it gives CASSIGGSYNSPLHF.

The V gene is TRBV4-3, the J gene TRBJ2-1; 11 positions match TRBD2. After removal of 0 bases from V and 7 bases from J, the junction contained 5 bases not matched to a gene. CDR1 LGHNA and CDR2 YSLEER come from the germline V gene. The CDR3 is 16 residues long. The CDR3 is CASSQEIAGGWNEQFF. CDR3 DNA: TGCGCCAGCAGCCAAGAAATAGCGGGGGGGTGGAATGAGCAGTTCTTC.

The chain couples TRBV5-6 to TRBJ2-5; 8 bases map to TRBD2. The CDR3 is made up of 18 amino acids. With V trimmed by 2 bases and J by 0 bases, 12 bases remained unmatched. Germline V lookup: CDR1 SGHDT, CDR2 YYEEEE. DNA for the CDR3: TGTGCCAGCAGCTTTCTAAACAAGCGGGGGCCGTACCAAGAGACCCAGTACTTC. It is translated as CASSFLNKRGPYQETQYF.

The chain is built from TRBV19 and TRBJ2-7; a possible D gene is TRBD1 (6 bases). The CDR3 extends over 14 amino acids. V was pared by 3 bases and J by 2 bases, with 11 bases between. Germline CDR1 and CDR2: LNHDA and SQIVND (reference sequence). The CDR3 bases are TGTGCCAGTAGTATCTGGGGACAAACCTACGAGCAGTACTTC. Residues: CASSIWGQTYEQYF.

The CDR3 is CASSYRGLEKLFF. The CDR3 coding sequence is TGTGCCAGCAGTTACCGAGGGCTTGAAAAACTGTTTTTT. The rearrangement uses TRBV6-5 and TRBJ1-4; D call uncertain. V lost 2 bases and J lost 7, with 8 bases in between. Germline CDR1 MNHEY, CDR2 SVGAGI. The CDR3 has 13 residues.

The chain carries TRBV28 and TRBJ1-1; 7 nucleotides line up with TRBD1. J was trimmed by 0 bases and V by 5 bases; bases with no gene match: 9. Germline V gives CDR1 MDHEN, CDR2 SYDVKM. The CDR3 sequence is 16 residues long. CDR3 protein: CASSPLDRSMNTEAFF. The CDR3 DNA follows: TGTGCCAGCAGTCCCCTGGACAGGTCCATGAACACTGAAGCTTTCTTT.

The genes are TRBV9 and TRBJ1-6, with TRBD1 matching 8 bases. CDR1 and CDR2 from the germline V gene are SGDLS and YYNGEE. The V segment lost 0 bases and the J segment 7 bases; nucleotides outside the gene matches: 0. This CDR3 comprises 14 residues. The CDR3 spells CASSVGTGNSPLHF. CDR3 nucleotides: TGTGCCAGCAGCGTAGGGACAGGGAATTCACCCCTCCACTTT.

This sequence joins TRBV27 and TRBJ2-7; TRBD1 matches 9 bases. Germline lookup yields CDR1 MNHEY and CDR2 SMNVEV (reference sequence). The CDR3 runs 14 residues. After removal of 6 bases from V and 2 bases from J, the junction contained 5 bases not matched to a gene. This CDR3 is CASRVRTGAYEQYF. The DNA for the CDR3 is TGTGCCAGCAGGGTCAGGACAGGGGCCTACGAGCAGTACTTC.

The V gene is TRBV2, the J gene TRBJ1-2, with 10 bases lining up with TRBD1. Germline V gives CDR1 SNHLY, CDR2 FYNNEI. The trim removed 5 bases at V and 7 bases at J, leaving 4 bases unmatched. The CDR3 consists of 13 residues. As DNA, the CDR3 is TGTGCCAGCAGTCGGACAGGGGGAAGTGGCTACACCTTC. Its protein is CASSRTGGSGYTF. Based on the CDR3 plus reference TRBV2 and TRBJ1-2, the full variable domain is EPEVTQTPSHQVTQMGQEVILRCVPISNHLYFYWYRQILGQKVEFLVSFYNNEISEKSEIFDDQFSVERPDGSNFTLKIRSTKLEDSAMYFCASSRTGGSGYTFGSGTRLTVV.

The chain uses TRBV5-6 and TRBJ2-7, with TRBD1 as a possible D gene (6 bases). Trimming removed 4 bases from V and 2 bases from J, with 10 bases in between. Germline V gene sequence: CDR1 SGHDT, CDR2 YYEEEE. The CDR3 length is 13 residues. CDR3 in amino acids: CASSSTGTYEQYF. In DNA, the CDR3 is TGTGCCAGCAGCAGTACAGGGACCTACGAGCAGTACTTC.

The chain links TRBV7-9 to TRBJ1-1; TRBD1 matches 10 bases. Germline trimming cut 5 bases from V and 2 bases from J; bases unmatched to any gene: 8. CDR1 and CDR2 (germline): SEHNR, FQNEAQ (reference sequence). This CDR3 has 16 amino acids. CDR3 nucleotide sequence: TGTGCCAGCAGCACATATGGACAGGGGGAAAACACTGAAGCTTTCTTT. It translates to CASSTYGQGENTEAFF.

The V and J genes are TRBV4-2 and TRBJ2-7; 11 bases match TRBD2. From germline, CDR1 is LGHNA and CDR2 YNFKEQ. With V trimmed by 4 bases and J by 2 bases, 19 bases remained unmatched. This CDR3 is built from 20 residues. CDR3: CASSPEGRASGGFRAYEQYF. DNA for the CDR3: TGTGCCAGCAGCCCCGAGGGGCGGGCTAGCGGGGGGTTCCGCGCCTACGAGCAGTACTTC.

The chain recombines TRBV19 with TRBJ1-6; tentatively, D is TRBD1 (6 bases). Trimming stripped 2 bases from V and 6 bases from J, with 8 bases between. From germline, CDR1 is LNHDA and CDR2 SQIVND (reference sequence). The CDR3 is 14 amino acids. CDR3 residues: CASSITGINSPLHF. The CDR3, as DNA: TGTGCCAGTAGTATAACAGGGATTAATTCACCCCTCCACTTT.

CDR3 in DNA: TGTGCCAGCAGTTTGAGTGGTTCCACTGAAGCTTTCTTT. This sequence encodes CASSLSGSTEAFF. V gene TRBV27 combines with J gene TRBJ1-1; the D is unclear. V gave up 3 bases and J gave up 4 bases, with 9 bases separating them. In germline, CDR1 is MNHEY, CDR2 SMNVEV (reference sequence). The CDR3 loop spans 13 amino acids.

The chain combines TRBV19 with TRBJ1-6; the D gene is possibly TRBD1 (6 bases). The V and J ends lost 3 bases and 5 bases respectively, with 11 bases between them. CDR3 length equals 15 residues. Per the germline V gene, CDR1 is LNHDA and CDR2 is SQIVND (reference sequence). The CDR3 loop reads CASSIRGTNNSPLHF. The CDR3 coding sequence is TGTGCCAGTAGTATTCGTGGGACAAATAATTCACCCCTCCACTTT.

The chain couples TRBV7-9 to TRBJ2-2; D is ambiguous. Trimming took off 3 bases at V and 6 bases at J, with 5 bases between the two ends. This CDR3 is built from 12 residues. CDR1 is SEHNR, CDR2 FQNEAQ, per germline (reference sequence). The CDR3 is CASSFHSGELFF. The DNA for the CDR3 is TGTGCCAGCAGCTTTCACTCCGGGGAGCTGTTTTTT.

V and J are TRBV5-4 and TRBJ2-7; possible D gene TRBD2, 6 bases. V was shortened by 0 bases and J by 2 bases, with 9 bases between the two germline ends. The CDR3 has 14 amino acids. CDR1 and CDR2 from the germline V gene are SGHNT and YYREEE (reference sequence). This chain's CDR3 is CASSLGGAAYEQYF. The CDR3 nucleotides are TGTGCCAGCAGCTTGGGCGGGGCCGCCTACGAGCAGTACTTC.

A word on this clone: The same CDR3 can be traced to other DNA sequences in this sample. The V call is TRBV6-1, the J call TRBJ2-7; TRBD1 aligns across 8 bases. Per the germline V gene, CDR1 is MNHNS and CDR2 is SASEGT. Unmatched junction bases numbered 5, after V lost 3 bases and J lost 1 base. The CDR3 extends over 15 amino acids. This CDR3 is CASSEPGQGSYEQYF. The CDR3 DNA follows: TGTGCCAGCAGTGAGCCCGGACAGGGATCCTACGAGCAGTACTTC.

The V call is TRBV7-6, the J call TRBJ1-1; D may be TRBD1 (5 bases). CDR1 is SGHVS, CDR2 FNYEAQ, per germline. The ends were cut back, 1 base at V and 0 bases at J, with 9 bases in the middle. This CDR3 region has 15 residues. CDR3 in amino acids: CASSLGLTVNTEAFF. The CDR3 coding sequence is TGTGCCAGCAGCTTAGGATTGACAGTGAACACTGAAGCTTTCTTT. Filled out from reference TRBV7-6 and TRBJ1-1, the complete variable domain reads GAGVSQSPRYKVTKRGQDVALRCDPISGHVSLYWYRQALGQGPEFLTYFNYEAQQDKSGLPNDRFSAERPEGSISTLTIQRTEQRDSAMYRCASSLGLTVNTEAFFGQGTRLTVV.

The chain uses TRBV18 and TRBJ1-1; D is unresolved. Trimming cost V 4 bases and J 2 bases, with 5 bases left between them. The CDR3 is 12 amino acids. Germline V gives CDR1 KGHSH, CDR2 LQKENI. In DNA, the CDR3 is TGTGCCAGCTCACACAGAAACACTGAAGCTTTCTTT. The encoded protein is CASSHRNTEAFF.

V gene TRBV4-2 combines with J gene TRBJ1-4, with 9 positions matching TRBD1. V lost 3 bases, J lost 7 bases, and 6 bases stayed unmatched. CDR3 length equals 15 residues. Germline assignment: CDR1 LGHNA and CDR2 YNFKEQ. In DNA, the CDR3 is TGTGCCAGCAGCCAGTTCCGGGACAGGGTTGAAAAACTGTTTTTT. This translates into CASSQFRDRVEKLFF.

The chain has TRBV14 and TRBJ2-1; TRBD2 is a possible D gene (6 bases). The CDR3 sequence is 15 residues long. Trimming removed 4 bases at V and 8 bases at J, with 18 bases between. Germline values: CDR1 SGHDN, CDR2 FVKESK. The CDR3 nucleotides are TGTGCCAGCAGCCCCGGACTAAGGTTGGGTTATGAGCAGTTCTTC. Its protein product is CASSPGLRLGYEQFF.